This is a list of T cell receptor beta chains from one sample in a study of OX40 agonist ivuxolimab in advanced cancers. The repertoire was sequenced with immunoSEQ multiplex PCR; TCRdb's copy has only in-frame clones and lacks some. The data hold 15,000 to 20,000 clones, with more than 80% observed a single time. The sample here was CD4+ or CD8+ T cells sorted from blood, taken in a trial of the OX40 agonist ivuxolimab. These TCRs come from an adult with an advanced solid tumor such as melanoma, head and neck, liver or kidney cancer. CDR3s include the opening cysteine and the closing phenylalanine or tryptophan. The D gene is left open where the match is weak. Expanded clones get a size class; other rows say once, few or many, or leave the size out.

clone size	D gene	V gene	J gene	CDR3 DNA	CDR3 protein
-	-	TRBV9	TRBJ1-2	TGTGCCAGCAGCGTAGTGGAGGGCAGAAACTATGGCTACACCTTC	CASSVVEGRNYGYTF
-	-	TRBV9	TRBJ2-7	TGTGCCAGCAGCGTGGGGGACGGATACGAGCAGTACTTC	CASSVGDGYEQYF
-	-	TRBV7-9	TRBJ2-5	TGTGCCAGCAGCTGGATTAGAGGGGAGACCCAGTACTTC	CASSWIRGETQYF
-	-	TRBV6-5	TRBJ1-1	TGTGCCAGAAGTTACGGGGGGCTCCCTGAAGCTTTCTTT	CARSYGGLPEAFF
-	TRBD1	TRBV7-9	TRBJ2-5	TGTGCCAGCAGCGGGAGACAGGGGGAGACCCAGTACTTC	CASSGRQGETQYF
few	-	TRBV15	TRBJ1-1	TGTGCCACCAGCAGCGGGGTGAACACTGAAGCTTTCTTT	CATSSGVNTEAFF
-	-	TRBV9	TRBJ2-7	TGTGCCAGCAGCGCGACGGCGGGGAGCTACGAGCAGTACTTC	CASSATAGSYEQYF
-	-	TRBV9	TRBJ1-2	TGTGCCAGCAGCGATACACAGGGTAACTATGGCTACACCTTC	CASSDTQGNYGYTF
-	-	TRBV28	TRBJ2-7	TGTGCCAGCAGTTTTGGACTTACCTACGAGCAGTACTTC	CASSFGLTYEQYF
-	-	TRBV6-5	TRBJ1-5	TGTGCCAGCAGTTACTCGAAAGGGTCCTGGTGGCCCCAGCATTTT	CASSYSKGSWWPQHF
few	-	TRBV6-5	TRBJ2-7	TGTGCCAGCAGTCTTCAGGGGCCCAACTACGAGCAGTACTTC	CASSLQGPNYEQYF
-	-	TRBV28	TRBJ1-4	TGTGCCAGCAGTTTCGGGGGTTCGGCCGAAAAACTGTTTTTT	CASSFGGSAEKLFF
-	-	TRBV2	TRBJ1-6	TGTGCCAGCAGGGATCCAGGGGCCGCAGGGAATTCACCCCTCCACTTT	CASRDPGAAGNSPLHF
-	-	TRBV2	TRBJ2-7	TGTGCCGGCACCTTTCGGGACAATACCTACGAGCAGTACTTC	CAGTFRDNTYEQYF
-	-	TRBV4-3	TRBJ1-5	TGCGCCAGCAGCCAAGGTGGGGGTATTCAGCCCCAGCATTTT	CASSQGGGIQPQHF
-	-	TRBV5-1	TRBJ2-2	TGCGCCAGCAGCCCCCTGGGGCCAACGGTCACCGGGGAGCTGTTTTTT	CASSPLGPTVTGELFF